These 8 T cell receptor beta chains share one sample of origin, sequenced in a study of blood T cell repertoires in COVID-19. Repertoires were generated with immunoSEQ multiplex PCR, while TCRdb's copy carries only in-frame clones and drops some. The sample lists some 200,000 clones; about 80% were seen once. The sample taken for sequencing was peripheral blood. These receptors all come from a woman in her fifties or sixties with acute or convalescent COVID-19.

V is TRBV28 and J is TRBJ2-7; 9 bases are a match to TRBD1. Trimming took 7 bases from V and 1 from J; bases not matched to a gene: 2. CDR3 size: 13 residues. CDR1 and CDR2 from the germline V gene are MDHEN and SYDVKM. The CDR3 DNA sequence: TGTGCCAGCAAAGGACAGGGGTCCTACGAGCAGTACTTC. It translates to CASKGQGSYEQYF.

This CDR3 reads CASSPREVWNTEAFF. DNA of the CDR3: TGTGCCAGCAGCCCCCGTGAGGTATGGAACACTGAAGCTTTCTTT. This rearrangement joins TRBV13 to TRBJ1-1; D is uncertain. V dropped 5 bases and J dropped 1 base, with 14 bases sitting between them. Per the germline V gene, CDR1 is PRHDT and CDR2 is FYEKMQ (reference sequence). The CDR3 spans 15 residues.

The genes are TRBV5-6 and TRBJ2-1, with 10 positions matching TRBD1. V lost 5 bases and J lost 8; bases outside the gene matches: 22. The CDR3 loop spans 19 amino acids. Per the germline V gene, CDR1 is SGHDT and CDR2 is YYEEEE. In DNA, the CDR3 is TGTGCCAGCAGTTCACCAACAAATAAACCGGGACAGGGGTTACATGAGCAGTTCTTC. It codes for CASSSPTNKPGQGLHEQFF.

The rearrangement links TRBV7-2 to TRBJ1-3, with D possibly matching TRBD1 (5 bases). With 3 bases removed from V and 1 base from J, the gap between germline ends came to 10 bases. Looked up from germline, CDR1 is SGHTA and CDR2 is FQGNSA. The CDR3 loop spans 15 amino acids. The CDR3 loop reads CASSFQAGSGNTIYF. The CDR3 DNA follows: TGTGCCAGCAGCTTCCAAGCAGGGTCTGGAAACACCATATATTTT. Combining the CDR3 with reference TRBV7-2 and TRBJ1-3 gives the whole variable domain GAGVSQSPSNKVTEKGKDVELRCDPISGHTALYWYRQSLGQGLEFLIYFQGNSAPDKSGLPSDRFSAERTGGSVSTLTIQRTQQEDSAVYLCASSFQAGSGNTIYFGEGSWLTVV.

This sequence joins TRBV6-6 and TRBJ1-5; 7 bases are shared with TRBD1. V dropped 7 bases and J dropped 5; count of bases not matched to a gene: 11. CDR3 length: 15 residues. From germline, CDR1 is MNHNY and CDR2 SVGAGI (reference sequence). The CDR3 coding sequence is TGTGCCAGCAATAGACAGGGCGTAACCCATCAGCCCCAGCATTTT. Amino acid sequence: CASNRQGVTHQPQHF.

The sample holds one count of this clone. The rearrangement uses TRBV19 and TRBJ2-1; 9 nucleotides align to TRBD2. Germline CDR1 and CDR2: LNHDA and SQIVND (reference sequence). CDR3 length equals 17 residues. Trimming took 5 bases from V and 8 from J; bases not matched to a gene: 16. CDR3 in amino acids: CASSPNRGGGDVHEQFF. The CDR3 coding sequence is TGTGCCAGTAGTCCCAACCGCGGCGGGGGGGATGTCCATGAGCAGTTCTTC.

The V and J genes are TRBV27 and TRBJ2-4; D may be TRBD1 (6 bases). Germline V gene lookup returns CDR1 MNHEY and CDR2 SMNVEV (reference sequence). V lost 4 bases and J 0 bases, leaving 13 bases between the germline ends. The CDR3 length is 16 residues. CDR3 sequence: CASSSLGHSAKNIQYF. The CDR3 nucleotides are TGTGCCAGCAGTTCCCTGGGACATTCAGCCAAAAACATTCAGTACTTC.

The chain joins TRBV27 to TRBJ1-2; maybe TRBD1 (5 bases). Trimming shortened V by 5 bases and J by 5 bases, and 18 bases separated the two germline ends. Germline V lookup: CDR1 MNHEY, CDR2 SMNVEV (reference sequence). This CDR3 contains 15 residues. The CDR3, as DNA: TGTGCCAGCAGTACAGGTCAGACGAACCCTTATGGCTACACCTTC. Its protein product is CASSTGQTNPYGYTF.